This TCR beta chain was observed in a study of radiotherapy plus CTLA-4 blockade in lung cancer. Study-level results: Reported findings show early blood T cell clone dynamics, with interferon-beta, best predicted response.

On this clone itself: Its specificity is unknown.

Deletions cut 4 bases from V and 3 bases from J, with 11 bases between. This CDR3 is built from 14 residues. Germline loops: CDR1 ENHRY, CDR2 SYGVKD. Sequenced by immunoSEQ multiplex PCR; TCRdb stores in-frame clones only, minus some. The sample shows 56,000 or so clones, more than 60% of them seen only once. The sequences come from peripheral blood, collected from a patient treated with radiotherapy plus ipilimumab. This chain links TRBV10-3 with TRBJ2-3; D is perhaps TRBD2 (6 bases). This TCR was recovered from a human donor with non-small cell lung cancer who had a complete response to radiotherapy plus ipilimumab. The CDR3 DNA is TGTGCCATCAGTGCCGGGAGTGAGACAGATACGCAGTATTTT. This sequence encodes CAISAGSETDTQYF.